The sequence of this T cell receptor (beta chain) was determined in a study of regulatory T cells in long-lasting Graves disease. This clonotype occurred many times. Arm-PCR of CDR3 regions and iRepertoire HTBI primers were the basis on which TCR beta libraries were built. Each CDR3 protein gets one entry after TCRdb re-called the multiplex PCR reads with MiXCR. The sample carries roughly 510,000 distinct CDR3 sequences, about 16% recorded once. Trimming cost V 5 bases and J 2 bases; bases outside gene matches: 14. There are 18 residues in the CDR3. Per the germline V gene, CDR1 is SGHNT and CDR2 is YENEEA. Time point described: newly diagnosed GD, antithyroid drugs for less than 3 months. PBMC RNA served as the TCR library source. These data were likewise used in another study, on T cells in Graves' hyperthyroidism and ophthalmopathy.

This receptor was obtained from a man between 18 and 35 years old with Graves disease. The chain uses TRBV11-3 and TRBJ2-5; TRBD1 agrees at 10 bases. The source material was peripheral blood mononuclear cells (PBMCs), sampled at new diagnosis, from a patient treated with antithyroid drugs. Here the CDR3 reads CASSPGTGAAPVQETQYF. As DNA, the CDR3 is TGTGCCAGCAGCCCCGGGACAGGGGCCGCTCCGGTTCAAGAGACCCAGTACTTC.